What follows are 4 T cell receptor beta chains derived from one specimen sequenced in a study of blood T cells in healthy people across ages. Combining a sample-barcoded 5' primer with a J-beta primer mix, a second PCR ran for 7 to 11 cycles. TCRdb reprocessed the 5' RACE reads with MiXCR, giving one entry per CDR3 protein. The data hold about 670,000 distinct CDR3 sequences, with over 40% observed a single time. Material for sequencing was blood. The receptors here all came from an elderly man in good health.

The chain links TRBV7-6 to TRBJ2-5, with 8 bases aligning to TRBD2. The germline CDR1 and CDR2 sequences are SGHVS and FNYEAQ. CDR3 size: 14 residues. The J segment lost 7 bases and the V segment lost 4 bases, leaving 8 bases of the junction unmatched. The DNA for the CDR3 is TGTGCCAGCAGCTCGGGACTAGACTTGGGGACCCAGTACTTC. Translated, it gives CASSSGLDLGTQYF.

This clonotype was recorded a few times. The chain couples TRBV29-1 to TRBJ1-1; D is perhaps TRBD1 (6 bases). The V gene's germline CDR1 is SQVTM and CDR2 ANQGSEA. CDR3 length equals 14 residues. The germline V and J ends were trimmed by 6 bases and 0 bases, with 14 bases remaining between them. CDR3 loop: CSVCMRGMNTEAFF. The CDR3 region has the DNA TGCAGCGTCTGTATGAGGGGGATGAACACTGAAGCTTTCTTT.

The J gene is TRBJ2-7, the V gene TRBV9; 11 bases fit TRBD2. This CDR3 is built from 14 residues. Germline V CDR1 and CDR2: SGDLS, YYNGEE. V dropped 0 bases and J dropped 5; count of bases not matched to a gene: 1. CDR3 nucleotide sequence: TGTGCCAGCAGCGTAGAACTAGCGGGAGACGAGCAGTACTTC. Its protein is CASSVELAGDEQYF.

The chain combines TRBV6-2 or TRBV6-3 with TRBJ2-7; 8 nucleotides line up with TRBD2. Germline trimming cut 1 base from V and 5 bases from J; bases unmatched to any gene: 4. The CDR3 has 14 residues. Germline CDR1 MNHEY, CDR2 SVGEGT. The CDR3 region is CASSYFSGSNEQYF. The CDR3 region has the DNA TGTGCCAGCAGTTACTTCAGCGGGAGTAACGAGCAGTACTTC.